This TCR beta chain stems from a study of T cells in localized non-small cell lung cancer. Profiling relied on immunoSEQ multiplex PCR, and the TCRdb table lists in-frame clones only, not all of them. The table lists 100,000 or so clones, about nine tenths of them singletons, with roughly 4% in the top ten. CDR1 is SNHLY and CDR2 is FYNNEI in the germline V gene. This CDR3 spans 15 amino acids. The V end was cut by 6 bases, the J end by 0 bases, with 15 bases between. The sequence derives from a woman aged 40 to 75 with stage II squamous cell lung carcinoma. The material sequenced was PBMCs, taken before any cancer treatment. The chain carries TRBV2 and TRBJ2-7; no clear D. The CDR3 protein is CASSVQPPSSYEQYF. In nucleotides, the CDR3 is TGTGCCAGCAGCGTACAGCCACCGAGCTCCTACGAGCAGTACTTC.